The rows below give T cell receptor beta chains drawn from one sample of a study of T cells of healthy individuals. TCRdb redid the calling of the 5' RACE reads with MiXCR, one entry per CDR3 protein. The sample carries around 53,000 distinct CDR3 sequences, roughly 15% recorded once. The receptor set was obtained from a human donor in good health. CDR3s include the opening cysteine and the closing phenylalanine or tryptophan. The D gene is left open where the match is weak. Only part of the rows carry a size: once, few, many, or a class if the clone is expanded.

clone_size: NA
d_call: TRBD1
v_call: TRBV24-1
j_call: TRBJ2-5
cdr3_nt: TGTGCCACCAGTGATCCGAGAGGGGGCCGAGAGACCCAGTACTTC
cdr3_aa: CATSDPRGGRETQYF

clone_size: NA
d_call: TRBD1
v_call: TRBV28
j_call: TRBJ2-2
cdr3_nt: TGTGCCAGCAGTTTAGACAGGGCTGGCACCGGGGAGCTGTTTTTT
cdr3_aa: CASSLDRAGTGELFF

clone_size: many
d_call: NA
v_call: TRBV19
j_call: TRBJ1-5
cdr3_nt: TGTGCCAGTAGTACCCGGGACGGTCTTAGCAATCAGCCCCAGCATTTT
cdr3_aa: CASSTRDGLSNQPQHF

clone_size: NA
d_call: NA
v_call: TRBV6-2/TRBV6-3
j_call: TRBJ2-6
cdr3_nt: TGTGCCAGCACCCACCAGGGCACCCTCTCTGGGGCCAACGTCCTGACTTTC
cdr3_aa: CASTHQGTLSGANVLTF

clone_size: few
d_call: NA
v_call: TRBV4-3
j_call: TRBJ2-1
cdr3_nt: TGCGCCAGCAGCCAAGCGGGGGCGCGATACAATGAGCAGTTCTTC
cdr3_aa: CASSQAGARYNEQFF

clone_size: few
d_call: NA
v_call: TRBV12-3/TRBV12-4
j_call: TRBJ2-4
cdr3_nt: TGTGCCAGCAGTTTTAGGGGATTAGCCAAAAACATTCAGTACTTC
cdr3_aa: CASSFRGLAKNIQYF

clone_size: few
d_call: NA
v_call: TRBV20-1
j_call: TRBJ2-3
cdr3_nt: TGCAGTGCTAGAGAAACCCGCGGGTTGAGCACAGATACGCAGTATTTT
cdr3_aa: CSARETRGLSTDTQYF

clone_size: many
d_call: TRBD1
v_call: TRBV29-1
j_call: TRBJ2-7
cdr3_nt: TGCAGCGTCTTCAAGGGACAGGGTACGCGAGGCGACGAGCAGTACTTC
cdr3_aa: CSVFKGQGTRGDEQYF

clone_size: many
d_call: NA
v_call: TRBV29-1
j_call: TRBJ2-7
cdr3_nt: TGCAGCGTGTCGGCCAGTCCCTACGAGCAGTACTTC
cdr3_aa: CSVSASPYEQYF

clone_size: many
d_call: NA
v_call: TRBV12-3/TRBV12-4
j_call: TRBJ2-7
cdr3_nt: TGTGCCAGCAGTTTAACTGGGGCCGAGCAGTACTTC
cdr3_aa: CASSLTGAEQYF

clone_size: many
d_call: TRBD1
v_call: TRBV7-2
j_call: TRBJ1-5
cdr3_nt: TGTGCCAGCAGCCCAGGGACAGCCAATCAGCCCCAGCATTTT
cdr3_aa: CASSPGTANQPQHF

clone_size: many
d_call: NA
v_call: TRBV4-3
j_call: TRBJ2-7
cdr3_nt: TGCGCCAGCAGCCAAGATACCGATGAGGGGTACGAGCAGTACTTC
cdr3_aa: CASSQDTDEGYEQYF

clone_size: many
d_call: TRBD1
v_call: TRBV20-1
j_call: TRBJ1-5
cdr3_nt: TGCAGTGCAAGGGACAGGTGGAATCAGCCCCAGCATTTT
cdr3_aa: CSARDRWNQPQHF

clone_size: NA
d_call: NA
v_call: TRBV5-6
j_call: TRBJ2-3
cdr3_nt: TGTGCCAGCAGCTTGTGGTCCAACACAGATACGCAGTATTTT
cdr3_aa: CASSLWSNTDTQYF

clone_size: many
d_call: NA
v_call: TRBV3-1
j_call: TRBJ2-1
cdr3_nt: TGTGCCAGCAGCCAAGGTTTGAGCTCCTACAATGAGCAGTTCTTC
cdr3_aa: CASSQGLSSYNEQFF

clone_size: few
d_call: TRBD1
v_call: TRBV5-1
j_call: TRBJ1-4
cdr3_nt: TGCGCCAGCAGCCCTTGGACAGGGGATGAAAAACTGTTTTTT
cdr3_aa: CASSPWTGDEKLFF